The next 4 T cell receptor beta chains were all read from a single sample in a study of cytomegalovirus exposure and HLA in healthy donors. Primers included in the PCR were 60 Vbeta and 13 Jbeta primers. Clones were sequenced by immunoSEQ multiplex PCR, and TCRdb holds only the in-frame ones, with some missing. The sample shows fewer than 75,000 clones, roughly 77% of them seen only once. The specimen sequenced was PBMCs. The receptors shown here come from a woman between 25 and 40 years old in good health and CMV-seronegative.

The rearrangement uses TRBV7-6 and TRBJ1-1; D perhaps matches TRBD1 (5 bases). The ends were cut back, 6 bases at V and 4 bases at J, with 21 bases in the middle. The CDR3 contains 16 residues. Germline assignment: CDR1 SGHVS and CDR2 FNYEAQ. Here the CDR3 reads CASRGILGREGTEAFF. CDR3 coding DNA: TGTGCCAGCAGGGGCATCTTGGGGCGGGAAGGCACTGAAGCTTTCTTT.

This clone was detected only once. In DNA form, the CDR3 reads TGCGCCAGCAGTCAACAGGGGGCGCGGGGACAGCCCCAGCATTTT. This sequence encodes CASSQQGARGQPQHF. The genes are TRBV10-2 and TRBJ1-5, with 9 bases matching TRBD1. The CDR3 has 15 amino acids. Trimming took 5 bases from V and 7 from J; bases not matched to a gene: 9. Per the germline V gene, CDR1 is WSHSY and CDR2 is SAAADI.

The V and J genes are TRBV30 and TRBJ2-3, with 14 bases that match TRBD2. The V gene's germline CDR1 is GTSNPN and CDR2 SVGIG (reference sequence). The CDR3 has 16 amino acids. J gave up 4 bases and V 0 bases, and 3 bases lay outside the gene matches. The CDR3: CAWSVGLAGGADTQYF. The CDR3 DNA reads as TGTGCCTGGAGTGTCGGACTAGCGGGGGGCGCAGATACGCAGTATTTT.

This chain uses TRBV7-2 with TRBJ2-7; 8 bases align to TRBD1. The germline gives CDR1 SGHTA, CDR2 FQGNSA. This CDR3 has 14 residues. V shed 4 bases, J shed 2 bases, and the junction held 4 bases outside the gene matches. CDR3 in amino acids: CASSSGTGAYEQYF. CDR3 bases: TGTGCCAGCAGCTCTGGGACAGGAGCCTACGAGCAGTACTTC.